These T cell receptor beta chains were read from a single sample in a study of cytomegalovirus exposure and HLA in healthy donors. The method was immunoSEQ multiplex PCR; TCRdb's version includes in-frame clones alone and lacks a portion of them. The ten top clones account for roughly 1.9%, within a sample of about 150,000 clones. Sequenced material: PBMCs. The receptors come from a man aged 25-45 years in good health and CMV-seronegative. Both conserved end residues are part of each CDR3. D genes are given only for firm matches.

>TRBV7-9|TRBD2|TRBJ2-3
CASSPSRGVGTDTQYF
TGTGCCAGCAGTCCTAGTCGGGGGGTTGGCACAGATACGCAGTATTTT
>TRBV15|TRBD1|TRBJ1-4
CATSTYRGEREKLFF
TGTGCCACCAGCACCTACAGGGGTGAAAGGGAAAAACTGTTTTTT
>TRBV6-5|NA|TRBJ1-1
CASTLRGHQNTEAFF
TGTGCCAGCACCCTAAGAGGACACCAGAACACTGAAGCTTTCTTT
>TRBV27|TRBD2|TRBJ2-1
CASSLSSAGAMNEQFF
TGTGCCAGCAGTTTATCGTCGGCGGGAGCGATGAATGAGCAGTTCTTC
>TRBV28|NA|TRBJ2-5
CATVQETQYF
TGTGCCACAGTTCAAGAGACCCAGTACTTC
>TRBV7-8|NA|TRBJ1-5
CASSLGGYSNQPQHF
TGTGCCAGCAGCTTAGGCGGCTATAGCAATCAGCCCCAGCATTTT
>TRBV18|TRBD2|TRBJ2-7
CASSPPPSGIGYEQYF
TGTGCCAGCTCACCACCGCCTAGCGGGATAGGCTACGAGCAGTACTTC
>TRBV7-9|NA|TRBJ1-2
CAVTGSNGYTF
TGTGCCGTAACAGGTTCGAATGGCTACACCTTC
>TRBV7-9|NA|TRBJ1-2
CASSPDYGYTF
TGTGCCAGCAGCCCAGACTATGGCTACACCTTC
>TRBV2|NA|TRBJ2-6
CASKLGAAGANVLTF
TGTGCCAGCAAGCTGGGGGCGGCTGGGGCCAACGTCCTGACTTTC
>TRBV5-1|NA|TRBJ1-2
CASSLQDNGYTF
TGCGCCAGCAGCTTACAGGATAATGGCTACACCTTC
>TRBV15|TRBD1|TRBJ2-2
CATSTPGQGDRELFF
TGTGCCACCAGCACCCCGGGACAGGGTGACCGGGAGCTGTTTTTT
>TRBV5-6|TRBD1|TRBJ2-7
CASSTPGQGGLSSYEQYF
TGTGCCAGCAGTACACCGGGACAGGGGGGCCTGAGCTCCTACGAGCAGTACTTC
>TRBV6-5|TRBD1|TRBJ1-6
CASSREQGYSPLHF
TGTGCCAGCAGTAGGGAACAGGGGTATTCACCCCTCCACTTT
>TRBV11-3|TRBD2|TRBJ2-7
CASSPREGKTYEQYF
TGTGCCAGCAGCCCGCGGGAGGGCAAAACCTACGAGCAGTACTTC
>TRBV29-1|TRBD2|TRBJ2-1
CSGSMTSGNSYNEQFF
TGCAGCGGCTCGATGACTAGCGGGAACTCCTACAATGAGCAGTTCTTC
>TRBV6-5|NA|TRBJ2-6
CASRKQGPGANVLTF
TGTGCCAGCAGGAAACAGGGCCCTGGGGCCAACGTCCTGACTTTC
>TRBV13|TRBD1|TRBJ1-1
CASSSVDRGRYTEAFF
TGTGCCAGCAGCTCAGTGGACAGGGGGCGTTACACTGAAGCTTTCTTT
>TRBV7-2|NA|TRBJ2-7
CASSRTEGWGSYEQYF
TGTGCCAGCAGCAGGACCGAGGGTTGGGGCTCCTACGAGCAGTACTTC
>TRBV27|TRBD2|TRBJ2-7
CASSPILAGGPYEQYF
TGTGCCAGCAGTCCTATACTAGCGGGAGGGCCTTACGAGCAGTACTTC
>TRBV10-3|TRBD2|TRBJ2-7
CAIRSSGRDEQYF
TGTGCCATCAGGAGTAGCGGGCGCGACGAGCAGTACTTC
>TRBV7-8|TRBD1|TRBJ1-5
CASSMDRVSNQPQHF
TGTGCCAGCAGCATGGACAGGGTCAGCAATCAGCCCCAGCATTTT
>TRBV7-9|NA|TRBJ2-7
CASSLGATGSYEQYF
TGTGCCAGCAGCTTAGGAGCGACAGGCTCCTACGAGCAGTACTTC
>TRBV5-1|NA|TRBJ1-1
CASSPRPREGGTEAFF
TGCGCCAGCAGCCCCCGTCCTCGGGAGGGTGGCACTGAAGCTTTCTTT
>TRBV27|TRBD2|TRBJ2-7
CASSLRVAGVDEQYF
TGTGCCAGCAGTCTCCGGGTAGCGGGAGTGGACGAGCAGTACTTC
>TRBV6-6|TRBD2|TRBJ2-7
CASNVGREGLHEQYF
TGTGCCAGCAACGTTGGGCGGGAGGGCCTCCACGAGCAGTACTTC
>TRBV5-6|TRBD2|TRBJ2-3
CAGRIQPGLAGEFTDTQYF
TGTGCCGGCAGAATACAGCCGGGACTAGCGGGAGAATTTACAGATACGCAGTATTTT
>TRBV14|NA|TRBJ1-2
CASSRDTGPADGYTF
TGTGCCAGCAGCCGAGATACAGGGCCTGCGGACGGCTACACCTTC
>TRBV10-1|TRBD2|TRBJ2-1
CASSESTSGSYEQFF
TGCGCCAGCAGTGAGTCGACTAGCGGGAGTTATGAGCAGTTCTTC
>TRBV6-1|TRBD1|TRBJ1-1
CATSQGALAEAFF
TGTGCCACCTCACAGGGGGCGCTGGCTGAAGCTTTCTTT
>TRBV29-1|NA|TRBJ2-1
CSVEPSYYEQFF
TGCAGCGTTGAACCTAGCTACTATGAGCAGTTCTTC
>TRBV20-1|NA|TRBJ2-1
CSALAAHEQFF
TGCAGTGCTTTAGCAGCCCATGAGCAGTTCTTC
>TRBV28|NA|TRBJ1-6
CASSLGALAYNSPLHF
TGTGCCAGCAGTTTAGGGGCCTTAGCCTATAATTCACCCCTCCACTTT
>TRBV6-5|TRBD2|TRBJ2-2
CASSYSGGRDTGELFF
TGTGCCAGCAGTTACTCGGGCGGGAGGGACACCGGGGAGCTGTTTTTT
>TRBV2|TRBD1|TRBJ2-7
CASTGQGTYEQYF
TGTGCCAGTACGGGACAGGGGACTTACGAGCAGTACTTC
>TRBV5-4|NA|TRBJ2-6
CASSQEEGSGANVLTF
TGTGCCAGCAGCCAAGAGGAGGGCTCTGGGGCCAACGTCCTGACTTTC
>TRBV5-4|NA|TRBJ1-1
CASRLSPENTEAFF
TGTGCCAGCAGATTATCGCCAGAGAACACTGAAGCTTTCTTT
>TRBV10-1|NA|TRBJ1-3
CASRDTGEGNTIYF
TGCGCCAGCAGGGACACGGGAGAGGGAAACACCATATATTTT
>TRBV27|TRBD1|TRBJ2-7
CASSLGQVYEQYF
TGTGCCAGCAGTTTAGGACAGGTCTACGAGCAGTACTTC
>TRBV10-3|TRBD1|TRBJ1-5
CAISSSEGAVQPQHF
TGTGCCATCAGCTCAAGCGAGGGGGCCGTGCAGCCCCAGCATTTT
>TRBV5-1|TRBD1|TRBJ2-7
CASSSWDSSYEQYF
TGCGCCAGCAGCTCTTGGGACAGCTCCTACGAGCAGTACTTC
>TRBV19|TRBD2|TRBJ2-5
CASSIGLAGGQETQYF
TGTGCCAGTAGTATAGGTCTAGCGGGAGGACAAGAGACCCAGTACTTC
>TRBV4-2|NA|TRBJ1-2
CASSQSMGAYGYTF
TGTGCCAGCAGCCAATCCATGGGGGCCTATGGCTACACCTTC